This entry concerns a single T cell receptor beta chain. This record belongs to a study of graft-versus-host responses after intestinal transplantation. Libraries were prepared by immunoSEQ multiplex PCR; TCRdb keeps only in-frame clonotypes and omits some of them. Of nearly 25,000 clones detected, 40% appear once; the ten largest clones hold around 0.66%. The germline gives CDR1 LGHNA, CDR2 YSLEER. This CDR3 region has 18 residues. V was cut by 1 base and J by 7 bases, with 24 bases left in between. The sample was alloreactive CD4+ T cells from a mixed lymphocyte reaction culture, taken before intestinal transplant. The sample's subset: CFSE-low proliferating T cells sorted from approximately 6-day pre-transplant mixed lymphocyte reaction (GvH or HvG direction). This chain connects TRBV4-3 to TRBJ2-3, with D tentatively TRBD2 (7 bases). This TCR came from a human patient who received an intestinal transplant. The chain's CDR3 is CASSQGRGGGGPVYTQYF. The DNA for the CDR3 is TGCGCCAGCAGCCAAGGACGGGGAGGGGGGGGGCCTGTATATACGCAGTATTTT.